This T cell receptor (beta chain) derives from a study of blood T cell repertoires in COVID-19 (dated by TCRdb to the early 2020s). Background on the whole study: Samples covering the acute and convalescent phases of COVID-19 were provided by collaborators in the United States, Italy and Spain. The material from the prospective study consisted of cDNA or gDNA derived from T cells, B-cell-depleted T cells, or PBMCs. Deeply sampled blood TCRbeta repertoires from subjects exposed to, actively infected with, or recovered from COVID-19 were included in the dataset. The repertoires were released in a freely available public database meant as a resource for research on the immune response to SARS-CoV-2. The samples were drawn from two sources: the first 160 participants of the ongoing ImmuneRACE study, and fewer than 1,500 subjects contributed by 6 global collaborators. Nearly every sample came with metadata listing a de-identified subject ID, COVID-19 status, age in years and sex. Where available, HLA class I and class II types were obtained from metadata supplied by the sample provider rather than from assay-based typing. Broad study findings and their caveats: Clinical and demographic metadata were provided uncurated, with the amount varying by source and participant.

The germline V gene (reference sequence) supplies CDR1 MNHEY and CDR2 SMNVEV. The CDR3 runs 14 amino acids, cysteine and phenylalanine included. CDR3 DNA is the only sequence kept; it has 42 bases, read in frame from the first base. Unmatched junction bases come to 3, with V trimmed by 3 bases and J by 4 bases. Each collaborating institution followed its own protocols to collect whole blood in K2EDTA tubes. Collaborator samples were shipped for TCRbeta analysis as frozen whole blood, isolated PBMCs, or DNA extracted from either sample type. With regard to this clone: The clone's antigen remains unknown. Nothing much larger sits one base from this clone, and base qualities are not available.

TCRbeta CDR3 regions were amplified from genomic DNA by means of the immunoSEQ Assay, a bias-controlled multiplex PCR. For the original study's pipeline: Nucleated cell counts per sample were estimated from amplification of reference gene primers within the assay. To quantify the absolute abundance of each unique TCRbeta CDR3 rearrangement, sequence reads were collapsed and filtered. For each sample, productive Simpson clonality was calculated by taking the square root of Simpson's diversity index across productive rearrangements. TCRdb stores this immuneACCESS table with in-frame sequences only. Part of the clones is absent; in the studies checked, under half of the shortfall reflects unresolved V genes, and no reason is known for the rest. V, J and clone size reflect that table, while D and trimming were determined from the DNA. The sample has 80,000 or so clones on record, approximately 89% of them singletons. About 2.3% of the sample lies in the top ten.

The sample consisted of peripheral blood. This chain is built from TRBV27 and TRBJ2-3, with 8 middle bases fitting TRBD1. The receptor comes from a man between 50 and 59 years old with acute or convalescent COVID-19. The nucleotide sequence is TGTGCCAGCAGTTTCGTGACAGGGGCAGATACGCAGTATTTT. It translates as CASSFVTGADTQYF.